The 30 T cell receptor beta chains below all came from one sample that was sequenced in a study of shared T cell receptors in the human thymus. Sequencing was performed with immunoSEQ multiplex PCR; in TCRdb, only in-frame clones are kept and a portion is missing. The data hold some 720,000 clones, with approximately 87% observed a single time. The data were also submitted as part of a second study, on human thymus T cells.

The sample taken for sequencing was thymocytes. The receptors originated from a boy younger than two with a congenital heart defect.

The V and J genes are TRBV30 and TRBJ2-4, with 7 bases fitting TRBD1. CDR1 and CDR2 from the germline V gene are GTSNPN and SVGIG (reference sequence). V lost 5 bases and J lost 4; bases outside the gene matches: 2. This CDR3 contains 12 residues. As DNA, the CDR3 is TGTGCCTGGGGGGACAGAAAAAACATTCAGTACTTC. Translation: CAWGDRKNIQYF.

The chain combines TRBV19 with TRBJ1-5; the match to TRBD1 covers 7 bases. The CDR3 spans 17 residues. Germline V CDR1 and CDR2: LNHDA, SQIVND (reference sequence). V gave up 3 bases and J gave up 3 bases; unmatched junction bases: 11. The CDR3 sequence: CASSIHDGTEDNQPQHF. The CDR3, as DNA: TGTGCCAGTAGTATTCACGACGGGACAGAAGACAATCAGCCCCAGCATTTT. The entire variable domain, with the rest obtained from reference TRBV19 and TRBJ1-5, is as follows: DGGITQSPKYLFRKEGQNVTLSCEQNLNHDAMYWYRQDPGQGLRLIYYSQIVNDFQKGDIAEGYSVSREKKESFPLTVTSAQKNPTAFYLCASSIHDGTEDNQPQHFGDGTRLSIL.

V and J are TRBV19 and TRBJ2-1; the match to TRBD2 covers 9 bases. The trim removed 5 bases at V and 6 bases at J, leaving 14 bases unmatched. The CDR3 runs 17 residues. Germline CDR1 LNHDA, CDR2 SQIVND (reference sequence). In nucleotides, the CDR3 is TGTGCCAGTAGTGCGGTGCTTGCGGGAGGGCATTGCAATGAGCAGTTCTTC. This codes for CASSAVLAGGHCNEQFF.

V gene TRBV27 combines with J gene TRBJ1-1, with a weak D call TRBD1 (5 bases). The CDR3 runs to 14 residues. CDR1 is MNHEY and CDR2 is SMNVEV in the germline V gene (reference sequence). V lost 0 bases, J lost 6 bases, and 11 bases lay in between. The CDR3 DNA sequence: TGTGCCAGCAGTTTATCGGTCAGGGTCCCTGAAGCTTTCTTT. The encoded protein is CASSLSVRVPEAFF.

The rearrangement uses TRBV11-3 and TRBJ2-5; the D is unclear. V dropped 5 bases and J dropped 5 bases, with 12 bases sitting between them. The CDR3 is 13 amino acids. The germline V gene encodes CDR1 SGHNT and CDR2 YENEEA. The CDR3 DNA sequence: TGTGCCAGCAGCCCTACGGTGGAGGAGACCCAGTACTTC. This encodes CASSPTVEETQYF.

This sequence joins TRBV7-8 and TRBJ2-5, with 15 bases lining up with TRBD2. CDR1 and CDR2 (germline): SGHVS, FQNEAQ. Losses at the gene ends were 5 bases for V and 4 bases for J; bases not matched to a gene: 5. CDR3 size: 16 residues. CDR3 coding DNA: TGTGCCAGCAGCCCAGGACTAGCGGGAGGGTTAGAGACCCAGTACTTC. Translating it yields CASSPGLAGGLETQYF.

This clone appeared once. The V call is TRBV27, the J call TRBJ2-5; 10 nucleotides line up with TRBD2. Germline V gives CDR1 MNHEY, CDR2 SMNVEV (reference sequence). The CDR3 consists of 15 residues. Trimming cost V 6 bases and J 5 bases; bases outside gene matches: 9. CDR3 amino acids: CASRWASGSRETQYF. The CDR3 bases are TGTGCCAGCAGGTGGGCTAGCGGGAGTAGGGAGACCCAGTACTTC.

The CDR3 DNA sequence: TGTGCCAGCAGCATGCGGGAGGATACGCAGTATTTT. It codes for CASSMREDTQYF. The chain combines TRBV7-9 with TRBJ2-3; 7 positions agree with TRBD2. Germline loops: CDR1 SEHNR, CDR2 FQNEAQ (reference sequence). This CDR3 region has 12 residues. The V segment lost 5 bases and the J segment 6 bases; nucleotides outside the gene matches: 2.

The CDR3 coding sequence is TGTGCCAGCAGCCACGGACTGGCTACCGGGGAGCTGTTTTTT. Translation: CASSHGLATGELFF. The chain employs TRBV7-9 and TRBJ2-2, with D possibly matching TRBD2 (5 bases). V gave up 5 bases and J gave up 5 bases, with 12 bases separating them. This CDR3 region has 14 residues. CDR1 and CDR2 from the germline V gene are SEHNR and FQNEAQ (reference sequence).

The chain employs TRBV19 and TRBJ1-1; 8 bases are shared with TRBD1. V was pared by 7 bases and J by 7 bases, with 17 bases of the junction left unmatched. This CDR3 has 16 amino acids. Germline assignment: CDR1 LNHDA and CDR2 SQIVND (reference sequence). CDR3 nucleotide sequence: TGTGCCAGTACCCGGACAGGGTTTAGAAGGCACGGTGAAGCTTTCTTT. It yields the protein CASTRTGFRRHGEAFF. Complete variable domain (other parts from reference TRBV19 and TRBJ1-1): DGGITQSPKYLFRKEGQNVTLSCEQNLNHDAMYWYRQDPGQGLRLIYYSQIVNDFQKGDIAEGYSVSREKKESFPLTVTSAQKNPTAFYLCASTRTGFRRHGEAFFGQGTRLTVV.

This clone was found a few times. V gene TRBV7-9 combines with J gene TRBJ1-5; 7 bases fit TRBD1. This CDR3 has 18 amino acids. V trimming: 1 base; J trimming: 4 bases; junction bases outside the gene matches: 13. The V gene's germline CDR1 is SEHNR and CDR2 FQNEAQ (reference sequence). The CDR3 nucleotides are TGTGCCAGCAGCTTAGAAGGATCCGGGACAGTGGGGAATCAGCCCCAGCATTTT. Its translation: CASSLEGSGTVGNQPQHF. Supplemented by reference TRBV7-9 and TRBJ1-5, the full variable domain reads DTGVSQNPRHKITKRGQNVTFRCDPISEHNRLYWYRQTLGQGPEFLTYFQNEAQLEKSRLLSDRFSAERPKGSFSTLEIQRTEQGDSAMYLCASSLEGSGTVGNQPQHFGDGTRLSIL.

This chain joins TRBV14 and TRBJ2-2, with a tentative D call TRBD1 (5 bases). CDR3 length: 14 residues. V was clipped by 1 base and J by 6 bases, with 9 bases between them. The germline V gene has CDR1 SGHDN and CDR2 FVKESK. The CDR3 DNA reads TGTGCCAGCAGCCAAGGCAGGGCTCCCGGGGAGCTGTTTTTT. Its translation is CASSQGRAPGELFF.

The rearrangement joins TRBV11-2 to TRBJ2-7; tentatively, D is TRBD2 (6 bases). With 5 bases removed from V and 3 bases from J, the gap between germline ends came to 14 bases. Germline CDR1 reads SGHAT; CDR2 reads FQNNGV. The CDR3 contains 14 residues. The CDR3 nucleotides are TGTGCCAGCAGCACAGCGGGCTTCCTCTACGAGCAGTACTTC. As protein: CASSTAGFLYEQYF. The entire variable domain, with the rest obtained from reference TRBV11-2 and TRBJ2-7, is as follows: EAGVAQSPRYKIIEKRQSVAFWCNPISGHATLYWYQQILGQGPKLLIQFQNNGVVDDSQLPKDRFSAERLKGVDSTLKIQPAKLEDSAVYLCASSTAGFLYEQYFGPGTRLTVT.

This rearrangement joins TRBV30 to TRBJ2-1, with D perhaps matching TRBD2 (6 bases). The CDR3 is made up of 16 amino acids. The germline gives CDR1 GTSNPN, CDR2 SVGIG (reference sequence). The V and J ends lost 2 bases and 6 bases respectively, with 20 bases between them. The CDR3 loop reads CAWSFSGLLEGNEQFF. CDR3 nucleotide sequence: TGTGCCTGGAGTTTCTCGGGACTCTTGGAGGGCAATGAGCAGTTCTTC. The variable domain in full, with the rest retrieved from reference TRBV30 and TRBJ2-1, is SQTIHQWPATLVQPVGSPLSLECTVEGTSNPNLYWYRQAAGRGLQLLFYSVGIGQISSEVPQNLSASRPQDRQFILSSKKLLLSDSGFYLCAWSFSGLLEGNEQFFGPGTRLTVL.

V usage is TRBV27 and J usage is TRBJ2-1, with a tentative D call TRBD1 (5 bases). Deletions cut 6 bases from V and 1 base from J, with 19 bases between. Germline loops: CDR1 MNHEY, CDR2 SMNVEV (reference sequence). This CDR3 comprises 17 residues. CDR3 sequence (DNA): TGTGCCAGCAGGATGGGGTTAGGGGCGACTTCCTACAATGAGCAGTTCTTC. Translation: CASRMGLGATSYNEQFF.

This clone showed up just a few times. The chain carries TRBV28 and TRBJ2-7, with 7 positions matching TRBD1. The trim removed 3 bases at V and 7 bases at J, leaving 12 bases unmatched. CDR1 is MDHEN and CDR2 is SYDVKM in the germline V gene. The CDR3 consists of 15 residues. CDR3 amino acids: CASSLALTGLGEQYF. CDR3 sequence (DNA): TGTGCCAGCAGTTTGGCCCTGACAGGGTTGGGGGAGCAGTACTTC.

This sequence joins TRBV28 and TRBJ2-2, with 11 bases fitting TRBD2. Germline assignment: CDR1 MDHEN and CDR2 SYDVKM. The V segment lost 3 bases and the J segment 5 bases; nucleotides outside the gene matches: 5. The CDR3 is 16 residues long. The CDR3 loop is CASSLALAGETGELFF. The CDR3 DNA sequence: TGTGCCAGCAGTTTGGCACTAGCGGGAGAGACCGGGGAGCTGTTTTTT.

A single count supports this clone. CDR3 in DNA: TGTGCCAGCAGCATACTATCTGAAGCTTTCTTT. Encoded protein: CASSILSEAFF. This chain links TRBV13 with TRBJ1-1, with unresolved D. Germline-derived CDR1 and CDR2 are PRHDT and FYEKMQ (reference sequence). The CDR3 totals 11 residues. V was pared by 5 bases and J by 6 bases, with 7 bases between.

This chain joins TRBV6-1 and TRBJ1-5; TRBD1 matches 8 bases. This CDR3 region has 14 residues. The J segment lost 5 bases and the V segment lost 3 bases, leaving 3 bases of the junction unmatched. The germline gives CDR1 MNHNS, CDR2 SASEGT. CDR3 region: CASSDRGQDQPQHF. The CDR3 DNA reads as TGTGCCAGCAGTGACAGGGGGCAGGATCAGCCCCAGCATTTT.

The rearrangement joins TRBV12-5 to TRBJ1-2; possible D gene TRBD1, 5 bases. V lost 1 base and J lost 7, with 13 bases in between. The CDR3 sequence is 14 residues long. CDR1 is LGHNT, CDR2 FRNRAP, per germline. CDR3 region: CASGLARETTGYTF. As DNA, the CDR3 is TGTGCTAGTGGTTTGGCCAGGGAAACGACTGGCTACACCTTC.

This clone was found a few times. The rearrangement joins TRBV6-4 to TRBJ1-2; possibly TRBD1 for D (6 bases). The CDR3 covers 18 residues. V lost 0 bases and J 4 bases, leaving 21 bases between the germline ends. Per the germline V gene, CDR1 is MRHNA and CDR2 is SNTAGT. This chain's CDR3 is CASSDSSAEPGQGYGYTF. The CDR3 nucleotides are TGTGCCAGCAGTGACTCTTCTGCTGAACCGGGACAAGGCTATGGCTACACCTTC.

V is TRBV4-1 and J is TRBJ2-7, with D tentatively TRBD1 (5 bases). Germline CDR1 reads MGHRA; CDR2 reads YSYEKL. Trimming removed 1 base from V and 5 bases from J, with 21 bases in between. CDR3 size: 17 residues. As DNA, the CDR3 is TGCGCCAGCAGCCAAGGATTCGAAGGGGAAATACTCCACGAGCAGTACTTC. Translated: CASSQGFEGEILHEQYF.

The chain employs TRBV15 and TRBJ1-4; D uncertain. This CDR3 region has 18 residues. V was shortened by 0 bases and J by 0 bases, with 14 bases between the two germline ends. CDR1 is LNHNV, CDR2 YYDKDF, per germline (reference sequence). CDR3 sequence: CATSRDRRQKPTNEKLFF. CDR3 bases: TGTGCCACCAGCAGAGATCGGCGGCAGAAGCCAACTAATGAAAAACTGTTTTTT.

The rearrangement links TRBV5-8 to TRBJ1-1, with D hard to call. CDR1 is SGHTS, CDR2 YDEGEE, per germline. The CDR3 sequence is 14 residues long. Trimming removed 1 base from V and 4 bases from J, with 11 bases in between. The CDR3 spells CASSLHSELTEAFF. The CDR3 region has the DNA TGTGCCAGCAGCTTGCATTCTGAGCTCACTGAAGCTTTCTTT.

The chain links TRBV4-3 to TRBJ2-1, with D possibly TRBD2 on 5 matching bases. The V end lost 0 bases, the J end lost 0 bases, and 9 bases lay between the germline ends. CDR3 length: 16 residues. Germline V CDR1 and CDR2: LGHNA, YSLEER. CDR3: CASSQDLAGSYNEQFF. CDR3 DNA sequence: TGCGCCAGCAGCCAAGATCTGGCGGGCTCCTACAATGAGCAGTTCTTC.

There are a few counts of this clone. The gene calls are TRBV5-6 and TRBJ2-7; D unresolved. Trimming shortened V by 4 bases and J by 2 bases, and 16 bases separated the two germline ends. This CDR3 is built from 15 residues. Germline CDR1 and CDR2: SGHDT and YYEEEE. CDR3 DNA sequence: TGTGCCAGCAGCCCGGGTGGATACACAACCTACGAGCAGTACTTC. It encodes CASSPGGYTTYEQYF.

The chain couples TRBV10-1 to TRBJ2-3; a weak D match, TRBD1 (5 bases). CDR3 length equals 14 residues. CDR1 is WNHNN, CDR2 SYGVQD, per germline (reference sequence). Deletions cut 9 bases from V and 7 bases from J, with 20 bases between. CDR3 in amino acids: CASEAREAHNTQYF. CDR3 nucleotide sequence: TGCGCCAGTGAGGCCAGGGAAGCCCATAATACGCAGTATTTT.

CDR3 region: CASTPTRASGGVQFF. The CDR3 DNA follows: TGTGCCAGCACCCCCACGAGGGCTAGCGGAGGGGTGCAGTTCTTC. This sequence joins TRBV4-2 and TRBJ2-1, with 7 bases fitting TRBD2. J lost 12 bases, V lost 7 bases, and 18 bases had no gene match. CDR1 LGHNA and CDR2 YNFKEQ come from the germline V gene. CDR3 length: 15 residues.

The V and J genes are TRBV4-2 and TRBJ2-2; TRBD2 matches 15 bases. This CDR3 spans 22 amino acids. Trimming at V came to 2 bases and at J to 5 bases, leaving 18 bases not matched to a gene. The germline V gene has CDR1 LGHNA and CDR2 YNFKEQ. The DNA of the CDR3 is TGTGCCAGCAGCCAACCAATTAAGACCGGGACTAGCGGGAGGCGTCGGACCGGGGAGCTGTTTTTT. Amino acids: CASSQPIKTGTSGRRRTGELFF.

The V and J genes are TRBV5-1 and TRBJ2-3; 9 bases match TRBD2. V was pared by 6 bases and J by 2 bases, with 10 bases of the junction left unmatched. This CDR3 is built from 16 residues. Germline values: CDR1 SGHRS, CDR2 YFSETQ. CDR3 sequence reads: CASMGLAAGLTDTQYF. The CDR3 DNA is TGCGCCAGCATGGGACTAGCTGCCGGCCTCACAGATACGCAGTATTTT.